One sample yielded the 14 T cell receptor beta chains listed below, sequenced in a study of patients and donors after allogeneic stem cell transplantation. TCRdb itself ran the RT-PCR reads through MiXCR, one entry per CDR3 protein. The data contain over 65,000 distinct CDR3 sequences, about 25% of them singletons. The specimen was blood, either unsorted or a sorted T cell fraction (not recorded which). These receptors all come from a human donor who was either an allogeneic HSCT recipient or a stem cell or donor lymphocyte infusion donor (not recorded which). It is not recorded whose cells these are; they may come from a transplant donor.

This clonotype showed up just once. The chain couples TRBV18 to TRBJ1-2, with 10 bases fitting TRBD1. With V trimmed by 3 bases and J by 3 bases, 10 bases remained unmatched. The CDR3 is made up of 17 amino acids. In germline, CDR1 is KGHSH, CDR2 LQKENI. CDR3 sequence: CASSPRQGATGDYGYTF. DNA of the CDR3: TGTGCCAGCTCACCTAGACAGGGGGCGACTGGAGACTATGGCTACACCTTC.

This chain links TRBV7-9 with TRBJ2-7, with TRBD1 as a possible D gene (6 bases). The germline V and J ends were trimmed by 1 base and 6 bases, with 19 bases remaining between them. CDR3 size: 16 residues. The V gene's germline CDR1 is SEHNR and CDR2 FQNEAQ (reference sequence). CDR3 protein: CASSLVDLGALGEQYF. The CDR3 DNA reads TGTGCCAGCAGCTTAGTTGATTTGGGGGCGCTTGGCGAGCAGTACTTC.

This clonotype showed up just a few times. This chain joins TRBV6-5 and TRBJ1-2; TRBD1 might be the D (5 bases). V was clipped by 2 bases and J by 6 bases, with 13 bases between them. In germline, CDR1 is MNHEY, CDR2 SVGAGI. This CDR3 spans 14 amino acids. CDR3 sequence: CASSYLGRADGYTF. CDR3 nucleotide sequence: TGTGCCAGCAGTTACCTGGGACGGGCGGATGGCTACACCTTC.

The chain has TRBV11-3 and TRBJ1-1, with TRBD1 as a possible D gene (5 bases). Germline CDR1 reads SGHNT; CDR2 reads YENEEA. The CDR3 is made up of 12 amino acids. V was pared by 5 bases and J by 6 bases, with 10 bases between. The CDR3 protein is CASSPGQPEAFF. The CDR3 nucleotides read TGTGCCAGCAGCCCCGGACAACCTGAAGCTTTCTTT.

The CDR3 spells CASSLAQGYEQYF. The CDR3 nucleotides read TGCGCCAGCAGCTTGGCCCAGGGATACGAGCAGTACTTC. The chain is built from TRBV5-1 and TRBJ2-7, with D possibly matching TRBD1 (5 bases). Deletions cut 0 bases from V and 4 bases from J, with 8 bases between. CDR3 size: 13 residues. CDR1 SGHRS and CDR2 YFSETQ come from the germline V gene. Full variable domain (outside the CDR3, taken from reference TRBV5-1 and TRBJ2-7): KAGVTQTPRYLIKTRGQQVTLSCSPISGHRSVSWYQQTPGQGLQFLFEYFSETQRNKGNFPGRFSGRQFSNSRSEMNVSTLELGDSALYLCASSLAQGYEQYFGPGTRLTVT.

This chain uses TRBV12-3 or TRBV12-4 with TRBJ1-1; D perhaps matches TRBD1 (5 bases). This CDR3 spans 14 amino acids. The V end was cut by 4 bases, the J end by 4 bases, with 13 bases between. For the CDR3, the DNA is TGTGCCAGCAGTTCACAGGCTACAGGCACTGAAGCTTTCTTT. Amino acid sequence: CASSSQATGTEAFF.

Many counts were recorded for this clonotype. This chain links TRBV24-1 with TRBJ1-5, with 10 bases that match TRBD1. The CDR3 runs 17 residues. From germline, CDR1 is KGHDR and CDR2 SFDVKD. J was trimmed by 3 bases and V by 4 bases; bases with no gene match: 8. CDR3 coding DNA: TGTGCCACCAGTGAGACCGGGACAGGGGCCGACAATCAGCCCCAGCATTTT. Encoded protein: CATSETGTGADNQPQHF.

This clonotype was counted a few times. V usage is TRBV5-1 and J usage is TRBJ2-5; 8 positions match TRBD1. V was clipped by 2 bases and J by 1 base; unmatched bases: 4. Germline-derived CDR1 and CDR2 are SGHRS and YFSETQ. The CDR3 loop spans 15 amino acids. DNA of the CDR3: TGCGCCAGCAGCTTCCCGGGACAGGCCCAAGAGACCCAGTACTTC. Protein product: CASSFPGQAQETQYF.

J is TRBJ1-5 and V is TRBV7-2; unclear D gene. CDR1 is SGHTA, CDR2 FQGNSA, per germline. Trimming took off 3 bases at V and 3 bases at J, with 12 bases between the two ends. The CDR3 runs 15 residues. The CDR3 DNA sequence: TGTGCCAGCAGCTTTAACCGGGGATACAATCAGCCCCAGCATTTT. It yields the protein CASSFNRGYNQPQHF.

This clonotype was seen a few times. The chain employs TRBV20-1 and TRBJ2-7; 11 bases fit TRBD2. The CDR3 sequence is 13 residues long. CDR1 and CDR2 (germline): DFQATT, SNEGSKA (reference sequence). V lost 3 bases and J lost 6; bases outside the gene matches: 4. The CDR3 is CSARTSGIREQYF. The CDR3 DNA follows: TGCAGTGCTAGGACTAGCGGGATCCGCGAGCAGTACTTC.

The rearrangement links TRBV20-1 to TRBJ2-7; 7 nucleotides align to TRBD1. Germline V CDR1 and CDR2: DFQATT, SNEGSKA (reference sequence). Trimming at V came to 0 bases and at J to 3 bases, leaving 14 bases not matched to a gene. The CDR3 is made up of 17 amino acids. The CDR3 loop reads CSARDPRTTGLYYEQYF. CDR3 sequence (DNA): TGCAGTGCTAGAGATCCACGAACGACAGGGCTTTACTACGAGCAGTACTTC.

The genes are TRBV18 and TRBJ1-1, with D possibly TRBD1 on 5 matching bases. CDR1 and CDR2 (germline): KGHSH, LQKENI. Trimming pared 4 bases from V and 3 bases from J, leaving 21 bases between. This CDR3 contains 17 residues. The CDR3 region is CASSLQSWGRIDTEAFF. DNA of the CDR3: TGTGCCAGCTCACTACAGAGCTGGGGGAGAATTGACACTGAAGCTTTCTTT.

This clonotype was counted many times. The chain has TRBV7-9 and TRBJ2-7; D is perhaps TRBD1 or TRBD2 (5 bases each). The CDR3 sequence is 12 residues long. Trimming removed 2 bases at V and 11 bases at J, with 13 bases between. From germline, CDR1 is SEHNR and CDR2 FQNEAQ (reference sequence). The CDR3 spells CASSLSEGPEYF. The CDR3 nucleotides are TGTGCCAGCAGCTTATCCGAGGGACCGGAGTACTTC.

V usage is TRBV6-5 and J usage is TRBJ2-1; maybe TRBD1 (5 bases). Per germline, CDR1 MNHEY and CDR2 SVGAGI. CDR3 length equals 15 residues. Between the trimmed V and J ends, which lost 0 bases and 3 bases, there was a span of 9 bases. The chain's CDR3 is CASSYSYQGYNEQFF. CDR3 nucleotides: TGTGCCAGCAGTTACTCGTATCAGGGCTACAATGAGCAGTTCTTC.